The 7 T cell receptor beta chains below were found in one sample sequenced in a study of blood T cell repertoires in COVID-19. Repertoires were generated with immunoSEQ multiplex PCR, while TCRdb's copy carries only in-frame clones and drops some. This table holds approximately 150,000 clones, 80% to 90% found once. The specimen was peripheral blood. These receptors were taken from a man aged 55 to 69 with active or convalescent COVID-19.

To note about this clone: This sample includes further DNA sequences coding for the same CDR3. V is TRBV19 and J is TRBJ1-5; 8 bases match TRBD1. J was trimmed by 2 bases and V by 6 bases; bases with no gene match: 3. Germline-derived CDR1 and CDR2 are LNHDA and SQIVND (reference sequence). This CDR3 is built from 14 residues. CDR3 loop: CASSTTGGNQPQHF. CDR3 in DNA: TGTGCCAGTAGCACGACAGGGGGCAATCAGCCCCAGCATTTT.

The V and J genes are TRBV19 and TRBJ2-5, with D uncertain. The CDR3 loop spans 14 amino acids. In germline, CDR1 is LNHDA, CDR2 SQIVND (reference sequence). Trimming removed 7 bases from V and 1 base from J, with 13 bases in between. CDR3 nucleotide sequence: TGTGCCAGTAAGCTCTCACTTTCCCAAGAGACCCAGTACTTC. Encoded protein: CASKLSLSQETQYF.

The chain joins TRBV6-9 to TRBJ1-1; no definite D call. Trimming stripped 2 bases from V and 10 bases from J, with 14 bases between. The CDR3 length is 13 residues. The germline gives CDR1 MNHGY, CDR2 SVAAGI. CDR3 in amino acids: CASSYLTTHGAFF. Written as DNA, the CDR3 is TGTGCCAGCAGTTATCTCACTACTCACGGAGCTTTCTTT.

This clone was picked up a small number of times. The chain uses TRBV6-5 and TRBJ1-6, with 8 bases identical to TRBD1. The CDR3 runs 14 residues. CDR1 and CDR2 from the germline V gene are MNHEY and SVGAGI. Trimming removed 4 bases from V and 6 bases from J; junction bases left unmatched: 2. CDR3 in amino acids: CASSWTGTNSPLHF. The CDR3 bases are TGTGCCAGCAGTTGGACAGGGACTAATTCACCCCTCCACTTT.

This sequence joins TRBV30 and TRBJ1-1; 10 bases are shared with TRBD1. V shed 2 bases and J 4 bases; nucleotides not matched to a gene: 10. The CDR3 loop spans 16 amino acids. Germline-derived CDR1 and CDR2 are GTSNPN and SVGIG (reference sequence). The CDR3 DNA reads TGTGCCTGGAGTTATTCCGGGACAGGGGTCCCCACTGAAGCTTTCTTT. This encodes CAWSYSGTGVPTEAFF. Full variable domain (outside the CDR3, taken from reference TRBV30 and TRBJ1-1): SQTIHQWPATLVQPVGSPLSLECTVEGTSNPNLYWYRQAAGRGLQLLFYSVGIGQISSEVPQNLSASRPQDRQFILSSKKLLLSDSGFYLCAWSYSGTGVPTEAFFGQGTRLTVV.

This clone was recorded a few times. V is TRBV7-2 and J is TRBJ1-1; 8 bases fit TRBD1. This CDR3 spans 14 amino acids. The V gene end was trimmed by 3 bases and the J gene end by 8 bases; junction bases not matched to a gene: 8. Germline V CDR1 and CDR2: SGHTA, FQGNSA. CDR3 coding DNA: TGTGCCAGCAGCTTCGACCCCGGACAGGGAGAAGCTTTCTTT. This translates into CASSFDPGQGEAFF. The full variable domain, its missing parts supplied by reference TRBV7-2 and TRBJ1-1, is GAGVSQSPSNKVTEKGKDVELRCDPISGHTALYWYRQSLGQGLEFLIYFQGNSAPDKSGLPSDRFSAERTGGSVSTLTIQRTQQEDSAVYLCASSFDPGQGEAFFGQGTRLTVV.

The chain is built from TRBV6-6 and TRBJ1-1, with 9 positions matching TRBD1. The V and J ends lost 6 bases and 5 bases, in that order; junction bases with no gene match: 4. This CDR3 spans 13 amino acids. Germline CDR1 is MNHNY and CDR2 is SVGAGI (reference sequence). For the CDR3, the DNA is TGTGCCAGCAGCTCGGGGACAGGGACTGAAGCTTTCTTT. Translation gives CASSSGTGTEAFF.